This T cell receptor beta chain derives from a study of beta chain features in type 1 diabetes. Study overall: Summed over all samples, the examined sorted cells came to under 110,000,000.

Expressed TCRB transcripts got sequenced, as all isolated RNA was reverse transcribed. Assay: immunoSEQ multiplex PCR; the TCRdb copy retains only in-frame clones and omits some. The data hold about 270,000 clones, with 13% to 15% observed a single time. The study, taken as a whole, reports: Whatever favoring of shorter templates PCR might show would apply equally to patients and controls. Type 1 diabetes patients had TCRB CDR3s that were shorter (moderately but significantly so) in all four CD4+ subsets. High-TCR-expressing cells could be over-represented by cDNA sequencing.

This clone was found a few times. Antigen specificity is unknown. Germline V gene lookup returns CDR1 MNHEY and CDR2 SMNVEV (reference sequence). The CDR3 is 16 residues long. V trimming: 9 bases; J trimming: 1 base; junction bases outside the gene matches: 6. The sample comprised naive CD4+ T cells from blood. The chain carries TRBV27 and TRBJ2-3; 14 nucleotides align to TRBD2. The sequence derives from a woman in her 40s in good health. Here the CDR3 reads CASRLAGGRGTDTQYF. CDR3 coding DNA: TGTGCCAGTCGACTAGCGGGGGGGCGGGGCACAGATACGCAGTATTTT.